This T cell receptor beta chain was observed in a study of cytotoxic CD8 clonotypes in ibrutinib-treated CLL. The repertoire was sequenced with immunoSEQ multiplex PCR; TCRdb's copy has only in-frame clones and lacks some. The table lists 250,000 to 350,000 clones, approximately 76% of them singletons, with approximately 5.6% in the top ten. Study-level results: Clonality was higher at ibrutinib response and returned toward baseline at progression.

V was cut by 5 bases and J by 7 bases, with 12 bases left in between. CDR1 and CDR2 (germline): PRHDT, FYEKMQ (reference sequence). The CDR3 sequence is 13 residues long. Comments on this clone: Its antigen is unidentified.

The chain recombines TRBV13 with TRBJ2-1; D gene unclear. The material was PBMCs, obtained at disease progression, from a patient treated with ibrutinib. The receptor was isolated from a human donor with chronic lymphocytic leukemia. DNA for the CDR3: TGTGCCAGCAGCCTCGGACGGACGAATGAGCAGTTCTTC. Amino acids: CASSLGRTNEQFF.